The source of this T cell receptor beta chain is a study of blood T cell repertoires in COVID-19. Study at large: COVID-19 samples from acute and convalescent phases originated in the United States, Italy and Spain. In each case, the material was cDNA or gDNA derived from T cells, B-cell-depleted T cells, or PBMCs.

This clone is a singleton in its sample. Original data processing: Quantification of nucleated cells was approximated via reference gene primer amplification. Only in-frame clones appear in the TCRdb table, and some are missing; sequencing was by immunoSEQ multiplex PCR. V, J and clone size are taken as reported in that table, and D and trimming were inferred from the DNA itself. Of around 700,000 clones in the sample, around 90% were seen once. Germline V gives CDR1 LNHNV, CDR2 YYDKDF (reference sequence). The CDR3 totals 14 residues. V gave up 4 bases and J gave up 2 bases, with 12 bases separating them.

The sequence derives from a woman between 18 and 30 years old with acute or convalescent COVID-19. Material for sequencing was peripheral blood. This chain connects TRBV15 to TRBJ2-7; TRBD1 might be the D (5 bases). The CDR3 protein is CATSIYRFTYEQYF. In DNA, the CDR3 is TGTGCCACCAGCATCTACAGGTTCACCTACGAGCAGTACTTC. Looking up the rest from reference TRBV15 and TRBJ2-7 gives the full variable domain: DAMVIQNPRYQVTQFGKPVTLSCSQTLNHNVMYWYQQKSSQAPKLLFHYYDKDFNNEADTPDNFQSRRPNTSFCFLDIRSPGLGDTAMYLCATSIYRFTYEQYFGPGTRLTVT.